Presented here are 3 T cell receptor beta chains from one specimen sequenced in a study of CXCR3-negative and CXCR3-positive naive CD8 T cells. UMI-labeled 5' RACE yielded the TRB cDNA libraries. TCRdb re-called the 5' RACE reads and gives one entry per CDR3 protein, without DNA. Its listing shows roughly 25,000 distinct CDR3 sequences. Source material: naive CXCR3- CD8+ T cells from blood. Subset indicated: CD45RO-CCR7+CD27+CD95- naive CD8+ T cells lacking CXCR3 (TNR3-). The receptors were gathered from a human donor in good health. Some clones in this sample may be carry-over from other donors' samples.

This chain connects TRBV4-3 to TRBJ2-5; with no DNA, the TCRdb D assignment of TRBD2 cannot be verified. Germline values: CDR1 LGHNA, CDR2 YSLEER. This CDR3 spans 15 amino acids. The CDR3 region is CASSQDFGRGETQYF.

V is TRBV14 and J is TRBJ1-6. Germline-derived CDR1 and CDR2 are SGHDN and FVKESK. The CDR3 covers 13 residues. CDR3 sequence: CASSLLPYAPLHF. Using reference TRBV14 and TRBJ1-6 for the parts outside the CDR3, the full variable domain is EAGVTQFPSHSVIEKGQTVTLRCDPISGHDNLYWYRRVMGKEIKFLLHFVKESKQDESGMPNNRFLAERTGGTYSTLKVQPAELEDSGVYFCASSLLPYAPLHFGNGTRLTVT.

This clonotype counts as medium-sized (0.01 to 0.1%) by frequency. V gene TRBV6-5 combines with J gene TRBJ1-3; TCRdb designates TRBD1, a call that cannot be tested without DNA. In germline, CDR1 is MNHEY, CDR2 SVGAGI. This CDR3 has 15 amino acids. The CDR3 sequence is CASSYSIGHLNTIYF.